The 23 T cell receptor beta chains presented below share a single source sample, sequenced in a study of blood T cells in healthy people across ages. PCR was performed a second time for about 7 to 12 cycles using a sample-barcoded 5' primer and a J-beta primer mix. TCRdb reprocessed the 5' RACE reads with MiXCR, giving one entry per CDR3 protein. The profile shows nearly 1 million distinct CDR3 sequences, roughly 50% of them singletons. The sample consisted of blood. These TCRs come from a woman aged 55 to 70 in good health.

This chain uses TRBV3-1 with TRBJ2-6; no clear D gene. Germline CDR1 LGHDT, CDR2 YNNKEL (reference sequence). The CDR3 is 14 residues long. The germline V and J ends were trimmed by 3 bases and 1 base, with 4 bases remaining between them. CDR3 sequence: CASSHRSGANVLTF. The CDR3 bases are TGTGCCAGCAGCCATCGGTCTGGGGCCAACGTCCTGACTTTC.

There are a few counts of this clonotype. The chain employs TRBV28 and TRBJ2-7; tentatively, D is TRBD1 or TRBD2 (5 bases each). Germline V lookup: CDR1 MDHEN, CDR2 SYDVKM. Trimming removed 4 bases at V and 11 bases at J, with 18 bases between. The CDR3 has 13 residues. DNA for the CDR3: TGTGCCAGCAGTTCCCTGGGGACGGCGAAGGAGTACTTC. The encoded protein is CASSSLGTAKEYF.

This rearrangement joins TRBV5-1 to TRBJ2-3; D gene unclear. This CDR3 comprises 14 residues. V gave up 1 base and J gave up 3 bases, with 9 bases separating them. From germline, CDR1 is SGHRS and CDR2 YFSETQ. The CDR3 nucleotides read TGCGCCAGCAGCTTGAAGGAAAAAACAGATACGCAGTATTTT. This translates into CASSLKEKTDTQYF.

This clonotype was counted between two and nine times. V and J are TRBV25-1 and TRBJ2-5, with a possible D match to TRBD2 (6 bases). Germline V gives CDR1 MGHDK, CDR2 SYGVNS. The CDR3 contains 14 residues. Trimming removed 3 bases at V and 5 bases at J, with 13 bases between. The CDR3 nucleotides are TGTGCCAGCAGTGATAACGGGGCGGGGGAGACCCAGTACTTC. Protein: CASSDNGAGETQYF.

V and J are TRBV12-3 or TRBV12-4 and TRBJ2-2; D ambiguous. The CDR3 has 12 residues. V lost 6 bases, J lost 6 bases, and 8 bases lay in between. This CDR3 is CASRFYAGELFF. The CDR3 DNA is TGTGCCAGCAGATTTTACGCCGGGGAGCTGTTTTTT.

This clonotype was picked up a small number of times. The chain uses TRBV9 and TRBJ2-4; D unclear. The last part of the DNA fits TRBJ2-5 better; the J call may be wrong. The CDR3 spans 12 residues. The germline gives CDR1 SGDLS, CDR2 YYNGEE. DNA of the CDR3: TGTGCCAGCAGCGTATGCCCCGAGACCCAGTACTTC. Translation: CASSVCPETQYF.

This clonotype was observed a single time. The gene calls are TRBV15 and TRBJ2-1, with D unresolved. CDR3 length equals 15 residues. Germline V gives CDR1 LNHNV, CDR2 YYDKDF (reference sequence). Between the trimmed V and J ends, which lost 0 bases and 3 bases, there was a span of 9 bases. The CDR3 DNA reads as TGTGCCACCAGCAGAGATGGAAGGTACTACAATGAGCAGTTCTTC. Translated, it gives CATSRDGRYYNEQFF.

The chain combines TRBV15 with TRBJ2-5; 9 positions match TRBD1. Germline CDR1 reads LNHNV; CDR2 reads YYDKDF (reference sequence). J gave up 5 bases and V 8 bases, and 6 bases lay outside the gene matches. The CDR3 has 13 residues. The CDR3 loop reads CATGTGSWETQYF. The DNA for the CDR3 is TGTGCCACCGGGACAGGGAGTTGGGAGACCCAGTACTTC.

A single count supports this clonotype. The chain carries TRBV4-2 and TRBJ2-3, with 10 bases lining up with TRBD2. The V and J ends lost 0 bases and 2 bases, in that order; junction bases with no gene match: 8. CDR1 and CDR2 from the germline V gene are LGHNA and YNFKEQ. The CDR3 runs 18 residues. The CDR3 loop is CASSQDIGLAGATDTQYF. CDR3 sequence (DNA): TGTGCCAGCAGCCAAGATATCGGTCTAGCGGGAGCCACAGATACGCAGTATTTT.

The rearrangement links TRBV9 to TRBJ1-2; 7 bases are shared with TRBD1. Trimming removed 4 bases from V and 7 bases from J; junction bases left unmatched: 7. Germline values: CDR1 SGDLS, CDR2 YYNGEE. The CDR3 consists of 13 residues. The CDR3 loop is CASSLTTGSGYTF. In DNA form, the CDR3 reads TGTGCCAGCAGCCTTACGACAGGGTCTGGCTACACCTTC.

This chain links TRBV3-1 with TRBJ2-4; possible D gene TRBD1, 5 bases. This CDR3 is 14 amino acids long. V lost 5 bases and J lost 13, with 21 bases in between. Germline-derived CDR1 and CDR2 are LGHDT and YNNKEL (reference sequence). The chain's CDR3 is CASSTGPGWNEQYF. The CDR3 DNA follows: TGTGCCAGCAGCACAGGCCCGGGTTGGAATGAGCAGTACTTC. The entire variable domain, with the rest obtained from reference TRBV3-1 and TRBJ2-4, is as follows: DTAVSQTPKYLVTQMGNDKSIKCEQNLGHDTMYWYKQDSKKFLKIMFSYNNKELIINETVPNRFSPKSPDKAHLNLHINSLELGDSAVYFCASSTGPGWNEQYFGAGTRLSVL.

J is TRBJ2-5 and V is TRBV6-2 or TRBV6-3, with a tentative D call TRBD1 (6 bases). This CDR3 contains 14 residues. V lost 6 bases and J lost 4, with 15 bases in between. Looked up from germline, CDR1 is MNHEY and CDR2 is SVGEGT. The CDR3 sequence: CASSPLAQGETQYF. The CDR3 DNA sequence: TGTGCCAGCAGCCCTCTAGCACAGGGAGAGACCCAGTACTTC.

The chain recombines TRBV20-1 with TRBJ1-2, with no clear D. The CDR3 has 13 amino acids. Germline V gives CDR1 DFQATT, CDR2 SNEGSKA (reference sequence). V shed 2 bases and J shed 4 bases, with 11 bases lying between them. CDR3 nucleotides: TGCAGTGCTAGATACCTGGAGACCTATGGCTACACCTTC. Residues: CSARYLETYGYTF.

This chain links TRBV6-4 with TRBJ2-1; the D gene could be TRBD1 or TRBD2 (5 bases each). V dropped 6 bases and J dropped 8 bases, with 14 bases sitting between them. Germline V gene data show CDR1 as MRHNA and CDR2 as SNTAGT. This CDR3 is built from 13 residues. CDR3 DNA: TGTGCCAGCAGCACCACGAGGGGCGATGAGCAGTTCTTC. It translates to CASSTTRGDEQFF.

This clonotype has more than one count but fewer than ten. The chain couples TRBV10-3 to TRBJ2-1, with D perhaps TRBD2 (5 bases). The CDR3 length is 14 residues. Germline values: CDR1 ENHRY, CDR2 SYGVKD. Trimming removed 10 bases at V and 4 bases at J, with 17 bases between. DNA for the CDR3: TGTGCCAACTACCCCGTAGGGAGATACAATGAGCAGTTCTTC. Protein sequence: CANYPVGRYNEQFF.

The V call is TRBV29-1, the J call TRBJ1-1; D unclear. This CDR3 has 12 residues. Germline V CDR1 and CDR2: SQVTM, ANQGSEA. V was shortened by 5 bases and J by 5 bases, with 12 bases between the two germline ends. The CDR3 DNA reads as TGCAGCGTTAGGGCGCATCAGACTGAAGCTTTCTTT. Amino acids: CSVRAHQTEAFF.

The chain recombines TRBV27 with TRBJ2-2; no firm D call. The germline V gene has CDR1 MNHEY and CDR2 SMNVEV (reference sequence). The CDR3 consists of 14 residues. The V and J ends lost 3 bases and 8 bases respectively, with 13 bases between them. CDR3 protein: CASSFSVPGGELFF. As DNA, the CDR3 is TGTGCCAGCAGTTTCAGTGTTCCCGGAGGGGAGCTGTTTTTT.

Here the CDR3 reads CASSSPCREGRGADTQYF. The CDR3 DNA is TGTGCCAGCAGTTCCCCCTGTCGGGAGGGGAGGGGGGCAGATACGCAGTATTTT. The V and J genes are TRBV27 and TRBJ2-3, with 8 positions matching TRBD2. This CDR3 is 18 amino acids long. CDR1 is MNHEY and CDR2 is SMNVEV in the germline V gene (reference sequence). V shed 4 bases, J shed 4 bases, and the junction held 16 bases outside the gene matches.

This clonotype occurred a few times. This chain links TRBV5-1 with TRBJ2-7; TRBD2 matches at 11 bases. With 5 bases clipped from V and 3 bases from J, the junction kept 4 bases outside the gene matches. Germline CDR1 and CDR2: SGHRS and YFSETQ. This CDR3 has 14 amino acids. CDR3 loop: CASRVGTSGYEQYF. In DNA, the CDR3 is TGCGCCAGCAGGGTTGGGACTAGCGGCTACGAGCAGTACTTC.

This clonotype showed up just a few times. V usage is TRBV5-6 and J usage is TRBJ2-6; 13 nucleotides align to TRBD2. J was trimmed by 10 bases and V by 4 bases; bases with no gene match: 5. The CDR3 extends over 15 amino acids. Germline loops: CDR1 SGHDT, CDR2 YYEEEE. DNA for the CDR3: TGTGCCAGCAGCCGGGGACTAGCGGGACAGAACGTCCTGACTTTC. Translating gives CASSRGLAGQNVLTF.

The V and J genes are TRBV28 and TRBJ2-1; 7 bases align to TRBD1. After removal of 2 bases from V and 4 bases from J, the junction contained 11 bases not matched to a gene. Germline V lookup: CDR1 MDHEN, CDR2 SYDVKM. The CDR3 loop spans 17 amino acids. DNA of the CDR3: TGTGCCAGCAGTTTAACAGGGGAGATTGGGCCTTACAATGAGCAGTTCTTC. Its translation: CASSLTGEIGPYNEQFF.

Here the CDR3 DNA reads TGCAGCGTTGTGGCTACGGCCTACAATGAGCAGTTCTTC. Translation gives CSVVATAYNEQFF. The V call is TRBV29-1, the J call TRBJ2-1; no clear D gene. The CDR3 length is 13 residues. Deletions cut 4 bases from V and 2 bases from J, with 9 bases between. The germline V gene encodes CDR1 SQVTM and CDR2 ANQGSEA.

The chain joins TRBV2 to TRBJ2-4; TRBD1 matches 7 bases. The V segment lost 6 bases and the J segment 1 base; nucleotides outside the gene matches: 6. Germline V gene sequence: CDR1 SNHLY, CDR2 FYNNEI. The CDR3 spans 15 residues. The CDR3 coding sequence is TGTGCCAGCAGAAGACAGGGTGTTGCCAAAAACATTCAGTACTTC. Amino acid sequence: CASRRQGVAKNIQYF.